These T cell receptor beta chains were read from a single sample in a study of OX40 agonist ivuxolimab in advanced cancers. The protocol was immunoSEQ multiplex PCR, while the TCRdb copy is restricted to in-frame clones and leaves out a portion. The sample has under 85,000 clones, 65% to 90% seen once; the top ten hold roughly 3%. This specimen was CD4+ or CD8+ T cells sorted from blood, taken in a trial of the OX40 agonist ivuxolimab. These receptors originate from an adult with an advanced solid tumor such as melanoma, head and neck, liver or kidney cancer. CDR3s leave out the opening cysteine and the closing phenylalanine or tryptophan. Each record gives: V gene, J gene, CDR3 protein.

>TRBV7-2|TRBJ1-1
ASDRFPRGMNTEAF
>TRBV4-3|TRBJ2-7
ASSQEVQEFYEQY
>TRBV27|TRBJ1-3
ASSLSWSSGNTIY
>TRBV6-5|TRBJ1-5
ASSYRGHQPQH
>TRBV19|TRBJ1-3
ASIEGQPLSGNTIY
>TRBV5-6|TRBJ1-2
ASSTISYT
>TRBV27|TRBJ1-1
ASSHGGARWGTEAF
>TRBV6-6|TRBJ2-1
ASSYSGVYNEQF
>TRBV7-2|TRBJ2-5
ASSFSPAGAQETQY
>TRBV15|TRBJ2-5
ATSTRGGRETQY
>TRBV4-1|TRBJ2-3
ASSQETSGGVRDTQY
>TRBV4-1|TRBJ1-1
ASSGGNTEAF
>TRBV4-2|TRBJ2-1
ASSLRRGQYNEQF
>TRBV11-2|TRBJ1-1
ASRSVRNTEAF
>TRBV12-5|TRBJ2-5
ASGMTGSQETQY
>TRBV4-3|TRBJ1-6
ASERGDKNSPLH
>TRBV5-8|TRBJ2-2
ASSPGQTNTGELF
>TRBV27|TRBJ1-2
ASSSRFRDKGSNYGYT
>TRBV11-2|TRBJ2-5
ASSLGETQY
>TRBV7-9|TRBJ1-1
ASSFLGQKGRNTEAF
>TRBV7-2|TRBJ1-5
ASSPGRLDQPQH
>TRBV5-4|TRBJ2-6
ASSLGSGSGANVLT
>TRBV5-4|TRBJ1-6
ASSLGAHLNSPLH
>TRBV6-6|TRBJ1-4
AAEGFFEKLF
>TRBV6-4|TRBJ2-7
ASSFPPLSQGLGEQY
>TRBV30|TRBJ2-3
AWSKTGFSSTDTQY
>TRBV30|TRBJ1-1
AWGGRGHTEAF
>TRBV6-6|TRBJ1-1
ASTIPGALGAEAF
>TRBV19|TRBJ1-3
ASSIGGRGGASGNTIY
>TRBV6-1|TRBJ2-7
ASRNSEQY
>TRBV30|TRBJ2-3
AWTYGGTDTQY